This T cell receptor (beta chain) was sequenced in a study of OX40 agonist ivuxolimab in advanced cancers. V dropped 3 bases and J dropped 4 bases, with 12 bases sitting between them. The germline V gene encodes CDR1 KGHSH and CDR2 LQKENI. The CDR3 is made up of 15 amino acids. Profiling relied on immunoSEQ multiplex PCR, and the TCRdb table lists in-frame clones only, not all of them. Of 10,000 or so clones listed, less than 80% are singletons. This clone was counted between two and nine times. The V gene is TRBV18, the J gene TRBJ2-2; D is undetermined. The sequencing here drew on CD4+ or CD8+ T cells sorted from blood, taken in a trial of the OX40 agonist ivuxolimab. This clonotype originated in an adult with an advanced solid tumor such as melanoma, head and neck, liver or kidney cancer. DNA for the CDR3: TGTGCCAGCTCACCCCTGGACGACCCCACCGGGGAGCTGTTTTTT. Protein sequence: CASSPLDDPTGELFF. Using reference TRBV18 and TRBJ2-2 for the parts outside the CDR3, the full variable domain is NAGVMQNPRHLVRRRGQEARLRCSPMKGHSHVYWYRQLPEEGLKFMVYLQKENIIDESGMPKERFSAEFPKEGPSILRIQQVVRGDSAAYFCASSPLDDPTGELFFGEGSRLTVL.